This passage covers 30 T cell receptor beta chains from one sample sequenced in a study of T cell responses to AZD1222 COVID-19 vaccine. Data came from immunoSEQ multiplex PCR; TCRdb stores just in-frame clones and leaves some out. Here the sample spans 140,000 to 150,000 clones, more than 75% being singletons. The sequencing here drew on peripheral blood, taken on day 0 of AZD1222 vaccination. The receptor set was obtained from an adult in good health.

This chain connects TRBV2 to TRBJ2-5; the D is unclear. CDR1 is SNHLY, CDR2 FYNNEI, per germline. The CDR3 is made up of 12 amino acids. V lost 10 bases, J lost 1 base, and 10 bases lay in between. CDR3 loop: CATSYSQETQYF. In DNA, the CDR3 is TGTGCCACCTCGTACAGCCAAGAGACCCAGTACTTC.

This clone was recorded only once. The CDR3 spells CASSSGRFYEQYF. CDR3 DNA: TGTGCCAGCTCAAGCGGGAGATTTTACGAGCAGTACTTC. This chain joins TRBV28 and TRBJ2-7; 8 nucleotides line up with TRBD2. Germline loops: CDR1 MDHEN, CDR2 SYDVKM. V dropped 8 bases and J dropped 4; count of bases not matched to a gene: 7. The CDR3 extends over 13 amino acids.

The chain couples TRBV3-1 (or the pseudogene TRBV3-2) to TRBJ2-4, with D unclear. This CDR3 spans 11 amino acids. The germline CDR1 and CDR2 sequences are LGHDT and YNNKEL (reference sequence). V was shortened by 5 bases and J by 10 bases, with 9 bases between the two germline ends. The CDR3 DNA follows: TGTGCCAGCAGCGACGACCTAATTCAGTACTTC. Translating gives CASSDDLIQYF.

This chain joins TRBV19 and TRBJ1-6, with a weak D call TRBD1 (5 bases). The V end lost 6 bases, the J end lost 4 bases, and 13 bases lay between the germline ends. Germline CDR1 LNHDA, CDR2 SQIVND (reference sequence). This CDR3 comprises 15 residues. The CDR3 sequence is CASRGRQPYNSPLHF. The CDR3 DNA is TGTGCCAGTAGAGGGAGACAGCCTTATAATTCACCCCTCCACTTT.

The CDR3 sequence: CATTRFTEAFF. The DNA for the CDR3 is TGTGCCACCACAAGGTTTACTGAAGCTTTCTTT. The V call is TRBV2, the J call TRBJ1-1; D is uncertain. The CDR3 spans 11 residues. Germline loops: CDR1 SNHLY, CDR2 FYNNEI. Between the trimmed V and J ends, which lost 10 bases and 5 bases, there was a span of 11 bases.

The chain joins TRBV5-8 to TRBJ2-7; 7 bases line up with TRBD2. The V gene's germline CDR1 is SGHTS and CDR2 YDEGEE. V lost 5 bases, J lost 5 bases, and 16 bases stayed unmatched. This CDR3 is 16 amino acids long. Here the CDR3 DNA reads TGTGCCAGCAGTCGCCTAGGGAGCGGGAAATTCCACGAGCAGTACTTC. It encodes CASSRLGSGKFHEQYF.

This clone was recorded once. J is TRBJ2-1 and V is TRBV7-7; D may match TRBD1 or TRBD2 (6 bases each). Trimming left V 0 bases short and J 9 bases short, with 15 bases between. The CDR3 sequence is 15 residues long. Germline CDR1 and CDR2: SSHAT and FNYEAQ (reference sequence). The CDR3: CASSLAAGGLGEQFF. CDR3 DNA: TGTGCCAGCAGCTTAGCGGCCGGGGGCCTGGGTGAGCAGTTCTTC.

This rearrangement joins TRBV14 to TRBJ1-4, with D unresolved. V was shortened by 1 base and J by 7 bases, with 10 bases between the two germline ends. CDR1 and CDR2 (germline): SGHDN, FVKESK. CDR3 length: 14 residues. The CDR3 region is CASSQGALAEKLFF. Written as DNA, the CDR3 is TGTGCCAGCAGCCAAGGGGCGTTAGCTGAAAAACTGTTTTTT.

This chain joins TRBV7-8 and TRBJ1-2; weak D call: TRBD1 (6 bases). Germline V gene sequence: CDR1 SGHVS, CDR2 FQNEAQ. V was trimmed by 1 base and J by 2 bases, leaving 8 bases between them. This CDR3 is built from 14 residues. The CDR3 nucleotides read TGTGCCAGCAGCTTAGGGACAGAGAACTATGGCTACACCTTC. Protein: CASSLGTENYGYTF.

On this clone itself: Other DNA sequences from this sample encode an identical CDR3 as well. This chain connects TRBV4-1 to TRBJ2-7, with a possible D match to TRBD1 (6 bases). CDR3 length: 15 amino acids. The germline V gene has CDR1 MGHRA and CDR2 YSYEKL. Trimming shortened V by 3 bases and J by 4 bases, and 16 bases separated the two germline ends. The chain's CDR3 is CASSQVGTRKYEQYF. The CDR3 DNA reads TGCGCCAGCAGCCAGGTTGGGACAAGGAAGTACGAGCAGTACTTC.

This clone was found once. The chain's CDR3 is CASVTGTSPTSFSYNEQFF. CDR3 bases: TGTGCCAGCGTAACCGGGACTAGCCCCACAAGCTTCTCCTACAATGAGCAGTTCTTC. J is TRBJ2-1 and V is TRBV2, with TRBD2 matching over 9 bases. J lost 0 bases, V lost 8 bases, and 17 bases had no gene match. Germline V lookup: CDR1 SNHLY, CDR2 FYNNEI. CDR3 length: 19 amino acids.

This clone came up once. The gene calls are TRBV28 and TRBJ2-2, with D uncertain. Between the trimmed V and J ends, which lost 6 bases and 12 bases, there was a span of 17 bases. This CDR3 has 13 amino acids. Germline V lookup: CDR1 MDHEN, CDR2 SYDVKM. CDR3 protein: CASRLRPKGQLFF. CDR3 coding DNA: TGTGCCAGCAGACTACGGCCCAAAGGGCAGCTGTTTTTT.

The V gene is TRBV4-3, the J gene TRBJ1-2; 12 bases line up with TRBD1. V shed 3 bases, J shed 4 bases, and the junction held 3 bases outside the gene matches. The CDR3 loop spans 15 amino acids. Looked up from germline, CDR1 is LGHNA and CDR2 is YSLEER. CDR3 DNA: TGCGCCAGCAGCCAGGGACAGGGGGCGAGCTATGGCTACACCTTC. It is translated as CASSQGQGASYGYTF.

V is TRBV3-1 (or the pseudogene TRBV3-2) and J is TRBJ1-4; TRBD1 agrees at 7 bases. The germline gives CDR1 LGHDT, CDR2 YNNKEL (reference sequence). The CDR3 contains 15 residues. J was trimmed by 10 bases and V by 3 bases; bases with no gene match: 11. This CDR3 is CASSQARGEAAKLFF. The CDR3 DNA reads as TGTGCCAGCAGCCAGGCCAGGGGGGAGGCGGCAAAACTGTTTTTT.

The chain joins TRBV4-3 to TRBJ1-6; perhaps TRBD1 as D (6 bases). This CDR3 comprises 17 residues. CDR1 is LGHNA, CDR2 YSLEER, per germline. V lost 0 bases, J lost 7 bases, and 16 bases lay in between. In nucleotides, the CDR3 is TGCGCCAGCAGCCAAGATTTCCGAGGACAGCAGAATTCACCCCTCCACTTT. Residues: CASSQDFRGQQNSPLHF.

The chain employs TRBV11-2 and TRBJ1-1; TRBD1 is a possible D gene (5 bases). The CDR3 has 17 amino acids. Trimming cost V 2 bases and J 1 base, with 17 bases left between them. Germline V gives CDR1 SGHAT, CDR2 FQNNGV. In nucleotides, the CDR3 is TGTGCCAGCAGCTTACGGGGAGGGGAAATTTGGAACACTGAAGCTTTCTTT. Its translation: CASSLRGGEIWNTEAFF.

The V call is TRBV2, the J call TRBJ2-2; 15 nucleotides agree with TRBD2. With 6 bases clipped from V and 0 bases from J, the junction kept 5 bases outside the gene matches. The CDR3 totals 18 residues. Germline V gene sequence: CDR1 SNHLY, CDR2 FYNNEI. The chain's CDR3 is CASSGLAGGFANTGELFF. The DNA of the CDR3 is TGTGCCAGCAGCGGACTAGCGGGGGGGTTCGCGAACACCGGGGAGCTGTTTTTT.

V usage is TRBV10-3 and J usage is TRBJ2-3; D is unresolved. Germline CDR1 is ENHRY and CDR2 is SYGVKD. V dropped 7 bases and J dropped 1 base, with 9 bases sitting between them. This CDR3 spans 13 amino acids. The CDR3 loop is CAITPEGTDTQYF. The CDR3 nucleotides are TGTGCCATCACCCCGGAAGGCACAGATACGCAGTATTTT.

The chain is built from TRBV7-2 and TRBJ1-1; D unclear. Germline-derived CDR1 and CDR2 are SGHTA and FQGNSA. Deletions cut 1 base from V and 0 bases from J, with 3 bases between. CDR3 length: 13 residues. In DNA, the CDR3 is TGTGCCAGCAGCTTAGAGATGAACACTGAAGCTTTCTTT. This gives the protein CASSLEMNTEAFF.

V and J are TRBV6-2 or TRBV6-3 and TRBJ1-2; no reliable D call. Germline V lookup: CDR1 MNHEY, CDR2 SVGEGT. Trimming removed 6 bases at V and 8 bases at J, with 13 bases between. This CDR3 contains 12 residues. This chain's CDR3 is CASSLSAWGYTF. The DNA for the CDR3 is TGTGCCAGCAGCCTGTCGGCGTGGGGCTACACCTTC.

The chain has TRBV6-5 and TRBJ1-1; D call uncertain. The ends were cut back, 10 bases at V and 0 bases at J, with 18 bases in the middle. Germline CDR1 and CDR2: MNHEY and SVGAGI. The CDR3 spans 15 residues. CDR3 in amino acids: CATSGLGRMNTEAFF. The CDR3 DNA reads TGTGCCACCTCCGGACTGGGTAGGATGAACACTGAAGCTTTCTTT.

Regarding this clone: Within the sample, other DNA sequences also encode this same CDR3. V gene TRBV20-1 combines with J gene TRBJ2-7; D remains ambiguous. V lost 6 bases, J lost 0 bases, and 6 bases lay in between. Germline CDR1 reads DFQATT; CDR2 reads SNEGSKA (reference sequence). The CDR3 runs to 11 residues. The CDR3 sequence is CSARSSYEQYF. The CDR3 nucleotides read TGCAGTGCACGGAGCTCCTACGAGCAGTACTTC.

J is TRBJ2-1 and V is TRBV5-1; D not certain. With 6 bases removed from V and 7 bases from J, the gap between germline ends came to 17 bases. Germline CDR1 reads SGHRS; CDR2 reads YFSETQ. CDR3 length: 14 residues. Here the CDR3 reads CASKSQTNTNEQFF. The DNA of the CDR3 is TGCGCCAGCAAATCCCAAACTAACACGAATGAGCAGTTCTTC.

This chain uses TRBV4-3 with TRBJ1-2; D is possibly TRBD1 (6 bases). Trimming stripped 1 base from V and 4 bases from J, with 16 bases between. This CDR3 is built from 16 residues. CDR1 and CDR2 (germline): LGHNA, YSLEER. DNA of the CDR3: TGCGCCAGCAGCCAAGGAATACCAGGGGAAGTCTATGGCTACACCTTC. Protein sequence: CASSQGIPGEVYGYTF.

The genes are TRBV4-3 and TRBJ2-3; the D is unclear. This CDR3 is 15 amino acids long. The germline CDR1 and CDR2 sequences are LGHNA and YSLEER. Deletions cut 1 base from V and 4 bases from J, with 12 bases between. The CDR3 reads CASSQGTVSADTQYF. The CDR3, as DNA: TGCGCCAGCAGCCAAGGTACAGTTTCCGCAGATACGCAGTATTTT.

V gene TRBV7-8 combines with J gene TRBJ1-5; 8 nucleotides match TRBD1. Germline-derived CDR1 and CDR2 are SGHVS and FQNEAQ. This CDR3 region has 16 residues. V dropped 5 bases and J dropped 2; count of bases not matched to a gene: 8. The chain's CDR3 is CASSLGTGRRNQPQHF. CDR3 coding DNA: TGTGCCAGCAGCCTGGGGACAGGCCGGCGCAATCAGCCCCAGCATTTT.

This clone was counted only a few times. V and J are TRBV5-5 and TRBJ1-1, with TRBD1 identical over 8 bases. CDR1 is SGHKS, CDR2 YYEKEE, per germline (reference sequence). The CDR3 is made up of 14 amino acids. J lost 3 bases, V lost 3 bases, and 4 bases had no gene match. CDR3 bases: TGTGCCAGCAGCTACCAGGGGGCCGACACTGAAGCTTTCTTT. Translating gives CASSYQGADTEAFF. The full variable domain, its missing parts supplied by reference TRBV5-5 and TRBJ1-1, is DAGVTQSPTHLIKTRGQQVTLRCSPISGHKSVSWYQQVLGQGPQFIFQYYEKEERGRGNFPDRFSARQFPNYSSELNVNALLLGDSALYLCASSYQGADTEAFFGQGTRLTVV.

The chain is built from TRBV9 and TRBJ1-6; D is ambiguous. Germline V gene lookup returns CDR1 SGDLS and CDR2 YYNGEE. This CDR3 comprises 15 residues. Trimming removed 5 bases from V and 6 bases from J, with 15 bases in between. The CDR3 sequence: CASSSDPHRNSPLHF. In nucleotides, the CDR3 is TGTGCCAGCAGTTCTGATCCCCACCGTAATTCACCCCTCCACTTT.

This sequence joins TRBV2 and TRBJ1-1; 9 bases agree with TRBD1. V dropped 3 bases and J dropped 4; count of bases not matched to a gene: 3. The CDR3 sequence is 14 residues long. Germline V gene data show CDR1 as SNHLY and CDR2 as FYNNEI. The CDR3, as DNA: TGTGCCAGCAGTGACAAGGACAGGGGCACTGAAGCTTTCTTT. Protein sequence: CASSDKDRGTEAFF.

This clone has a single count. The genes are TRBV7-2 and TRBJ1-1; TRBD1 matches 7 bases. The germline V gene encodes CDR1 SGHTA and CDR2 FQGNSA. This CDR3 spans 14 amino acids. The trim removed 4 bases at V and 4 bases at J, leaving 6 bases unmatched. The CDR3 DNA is TGTGCCAGCAGCTACCAGGGGGAAGGCACTGAAGCTTTCTTT. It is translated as CASSYQGEGTEAFF.